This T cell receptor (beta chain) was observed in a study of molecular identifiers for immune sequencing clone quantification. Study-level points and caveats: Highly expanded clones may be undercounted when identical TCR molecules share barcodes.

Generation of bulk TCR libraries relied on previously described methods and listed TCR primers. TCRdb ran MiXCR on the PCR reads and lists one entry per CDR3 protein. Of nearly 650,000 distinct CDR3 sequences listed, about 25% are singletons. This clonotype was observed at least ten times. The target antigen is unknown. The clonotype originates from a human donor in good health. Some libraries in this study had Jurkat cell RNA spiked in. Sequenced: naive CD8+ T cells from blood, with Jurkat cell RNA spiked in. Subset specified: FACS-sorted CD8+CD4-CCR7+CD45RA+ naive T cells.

The CDR3 sequence: CASSPLSVRNEKLFF. CDR3 DNA sequence: TGTGCCAGCAGTCCTTTGTCCGTGAGAAATGAAAAACTGTTTTTT. The V and J genes are TRBV6-5 and TRBJ1-4, with D unclear. Trimming shortened V by 5 bases and J by 5 bases, and 15 bases separated the two germline ends. This CDR3 comprises 15 residues. CDR1 and CDR2 from the germline V gene are MNHEY and SVGAGI.